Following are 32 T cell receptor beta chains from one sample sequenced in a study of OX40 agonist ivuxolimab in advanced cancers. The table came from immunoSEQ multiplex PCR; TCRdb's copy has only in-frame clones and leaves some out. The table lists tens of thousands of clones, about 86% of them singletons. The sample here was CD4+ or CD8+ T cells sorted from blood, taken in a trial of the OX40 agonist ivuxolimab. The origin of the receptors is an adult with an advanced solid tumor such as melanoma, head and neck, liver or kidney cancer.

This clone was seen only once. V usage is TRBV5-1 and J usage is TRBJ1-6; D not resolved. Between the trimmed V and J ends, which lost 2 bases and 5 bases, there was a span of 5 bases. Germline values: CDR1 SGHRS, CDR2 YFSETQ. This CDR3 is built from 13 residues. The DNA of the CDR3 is TGCGCCAGCAGCTTACTCAATAATTCACCCCTCCACTTT. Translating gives CASSLLNNSPLHF.

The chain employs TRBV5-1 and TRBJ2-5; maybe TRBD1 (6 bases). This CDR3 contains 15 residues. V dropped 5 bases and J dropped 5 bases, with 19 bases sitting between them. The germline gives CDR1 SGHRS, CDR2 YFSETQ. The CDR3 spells CASRYYDRMGETQYF. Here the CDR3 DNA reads TGCGCCAGCAGATATTATGACAGGATGGGGGAGACCCAGTACTTC.

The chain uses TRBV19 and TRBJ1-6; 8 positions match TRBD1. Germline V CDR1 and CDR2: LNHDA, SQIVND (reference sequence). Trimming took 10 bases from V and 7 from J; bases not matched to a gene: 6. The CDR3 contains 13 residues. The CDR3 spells CATAGTGNSPLHF. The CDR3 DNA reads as TGTGCCACCGCAGGGACAGGCAATTCACCCCTCCACTTT.

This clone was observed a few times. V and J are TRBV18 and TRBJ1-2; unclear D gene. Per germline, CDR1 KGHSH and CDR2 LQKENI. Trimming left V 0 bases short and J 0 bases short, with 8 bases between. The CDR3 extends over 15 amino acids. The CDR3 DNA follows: TGTGCCAGCTCACCACCGGGCAGCTCTAACTATGGCTACACCTTC. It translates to CASSPPGSSNYGYTF.

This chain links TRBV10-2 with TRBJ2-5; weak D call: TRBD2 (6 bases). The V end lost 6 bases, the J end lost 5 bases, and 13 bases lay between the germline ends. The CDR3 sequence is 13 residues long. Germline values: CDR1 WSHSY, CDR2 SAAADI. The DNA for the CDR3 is TGCGCCAGCAGGGAGGGCCCCAGTGAGACCCAGTACTTC. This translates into CASREGPSETQYF.

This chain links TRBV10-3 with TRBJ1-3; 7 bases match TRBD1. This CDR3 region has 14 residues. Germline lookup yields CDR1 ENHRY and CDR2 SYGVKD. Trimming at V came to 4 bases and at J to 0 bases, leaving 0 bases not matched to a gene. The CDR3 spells CAISGTGSGNTIYF. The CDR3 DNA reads TGTGCCATCAGTGGGACAGGCTCTGGAAACACCATATATTTT.

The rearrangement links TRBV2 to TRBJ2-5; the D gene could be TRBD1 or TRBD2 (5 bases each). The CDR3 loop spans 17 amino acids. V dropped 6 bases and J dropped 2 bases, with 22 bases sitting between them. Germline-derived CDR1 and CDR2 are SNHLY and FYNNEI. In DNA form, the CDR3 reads TGTGCCAGCAGCGTACACCGGGACCACAGAGAGCAAGAGACCCAGTACTTC. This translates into CASSVHRDHREQETQYF.

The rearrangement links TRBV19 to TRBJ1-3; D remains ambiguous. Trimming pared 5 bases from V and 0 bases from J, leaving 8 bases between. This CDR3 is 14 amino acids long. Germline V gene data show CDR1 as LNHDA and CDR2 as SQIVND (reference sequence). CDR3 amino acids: CASSPWGSGNTIYF. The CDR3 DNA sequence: TGTGCCAGTAGTCCCTGGGGCTCTGGAAACACCATATATTTT.

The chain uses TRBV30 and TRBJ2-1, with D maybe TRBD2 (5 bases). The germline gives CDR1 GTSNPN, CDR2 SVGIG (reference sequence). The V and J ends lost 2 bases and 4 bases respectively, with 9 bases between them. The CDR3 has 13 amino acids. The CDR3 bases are TGTGCCTGGAGTCCAGCGGCTTACAATGAGCAGTTCTTC. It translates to CAWSPAAYNEQFF. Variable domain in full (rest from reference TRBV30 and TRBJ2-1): SQTIHQWPATLVQPVGSPLSLECTVEGTSNPNLYWYRQAAGRGLQLLFYSVGIGQISSEVPQNLSASRPQDRQFILSSKKLLLSDSGFYLCAWSPAAYNEQFFGPGTRLTVL.

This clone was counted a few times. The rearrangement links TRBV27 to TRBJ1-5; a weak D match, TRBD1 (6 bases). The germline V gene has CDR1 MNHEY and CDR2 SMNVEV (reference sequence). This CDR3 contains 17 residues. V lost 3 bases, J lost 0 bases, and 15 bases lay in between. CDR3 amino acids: CASSFRGFAYSNQPQHF. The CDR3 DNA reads TGTGCCAGCAGTTTTAGGGGGTTTGCGTATAGCAATCAGCCCCAGCATTTT.

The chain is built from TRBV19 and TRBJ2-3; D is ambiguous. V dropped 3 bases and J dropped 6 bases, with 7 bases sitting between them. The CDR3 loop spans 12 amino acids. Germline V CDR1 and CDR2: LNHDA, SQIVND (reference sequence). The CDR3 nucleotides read TGTGCCAGTAGTATGTGGGATGATACGCAGTATTTT. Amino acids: CASSMWDDTQYF.

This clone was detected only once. Here the CDR3 reads CATQTNRGIETQYF. CDR3 DNA: TGTGCCACCCAGACAAACCGGGGGATAGAGACCCAGTACTTC. V gene TRBV6-1 combines with J gene TRBJ2-5; D possibly corresponds to TRBD2 (6 bases). CDR1 is MNHNS and CDR2 is SASEGT in the germline V gene. Trimming shortened V by 10 bases and J by 4 bases, and 19 bases separated the two germline ends. The CDR3 has 14 amino acids.

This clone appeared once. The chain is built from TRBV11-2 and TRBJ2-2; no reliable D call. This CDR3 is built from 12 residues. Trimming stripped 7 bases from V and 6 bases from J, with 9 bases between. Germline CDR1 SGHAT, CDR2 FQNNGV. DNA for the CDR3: TGTGCCAGCACTAGGATCGCCGGGGAGCTGTTTTTT. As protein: CASTRIAGELFF.

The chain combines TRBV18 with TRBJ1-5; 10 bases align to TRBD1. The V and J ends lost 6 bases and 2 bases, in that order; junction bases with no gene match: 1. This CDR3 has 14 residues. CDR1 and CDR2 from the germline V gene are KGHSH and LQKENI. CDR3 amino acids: CASSGTGGNQPQHF. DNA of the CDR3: TGTGCCAGCTCGGGGACAGGGGGCAATCAGCCCCAGCATTTT.

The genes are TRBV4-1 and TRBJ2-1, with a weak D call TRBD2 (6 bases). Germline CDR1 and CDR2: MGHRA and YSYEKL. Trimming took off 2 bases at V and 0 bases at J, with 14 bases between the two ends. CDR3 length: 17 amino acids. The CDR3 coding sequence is TGCGCCAGCAGCCAACCCCGACTAGTAAGCTCCTACAATGAGCAGTTCTTC. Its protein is CASSQPRLVSSYNEQFF.

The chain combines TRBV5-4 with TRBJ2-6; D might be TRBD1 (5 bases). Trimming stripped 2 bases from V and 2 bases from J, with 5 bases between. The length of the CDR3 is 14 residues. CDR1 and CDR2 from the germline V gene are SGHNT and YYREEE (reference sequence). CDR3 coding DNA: TGTGCCAGCAGCTTCAGGGCTGGGGCCAACGTCCTGACTTTC. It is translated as CASSFRAGANVLTF.

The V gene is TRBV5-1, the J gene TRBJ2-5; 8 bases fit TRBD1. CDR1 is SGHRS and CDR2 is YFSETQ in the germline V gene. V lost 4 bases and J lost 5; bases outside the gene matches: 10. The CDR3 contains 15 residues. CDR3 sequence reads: CASSHFGDRRETQYF. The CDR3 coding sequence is TGCGCCAGCAGCCACTTTGGGGACAGGAGGGAGACCCAGTACTTC.

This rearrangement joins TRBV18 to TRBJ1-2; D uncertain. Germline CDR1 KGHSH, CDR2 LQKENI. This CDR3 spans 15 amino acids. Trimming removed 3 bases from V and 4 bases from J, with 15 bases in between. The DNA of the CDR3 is TGTGCCAGCTCACCCCGAGGACGGGCAGGCTATGGCTACACCTTC. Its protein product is CASSPRGRAGYGYTF. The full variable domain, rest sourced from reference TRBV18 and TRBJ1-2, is NAGVMQNPRHLVRRRGQEARLRCSPMKGHSHVYWYRQLPEEGLKFMVYLQKENIIDESGMPKERFSAEFPKEGPSILRIQQVVRGDSAAYFCASSPRGRAGYGYTFGSGTRLTVV.

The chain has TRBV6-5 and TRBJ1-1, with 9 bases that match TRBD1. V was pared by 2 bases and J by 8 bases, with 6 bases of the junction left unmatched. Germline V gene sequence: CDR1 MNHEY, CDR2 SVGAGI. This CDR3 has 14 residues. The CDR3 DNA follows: TGTGCCAGCAGTTACCCACAGGGGGCTTCCGAAGCTTTCTTT. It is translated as CASSYPQGASEAFF.

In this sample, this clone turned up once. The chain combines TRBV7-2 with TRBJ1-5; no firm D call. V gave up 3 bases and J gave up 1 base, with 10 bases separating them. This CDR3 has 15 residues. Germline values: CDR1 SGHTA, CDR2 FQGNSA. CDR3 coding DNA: TGTGCCAGCAGCTTCATGAAGGACAGCAATCAGCCCCAGCATTTT. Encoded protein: CASSFMKDSNQPQHF.

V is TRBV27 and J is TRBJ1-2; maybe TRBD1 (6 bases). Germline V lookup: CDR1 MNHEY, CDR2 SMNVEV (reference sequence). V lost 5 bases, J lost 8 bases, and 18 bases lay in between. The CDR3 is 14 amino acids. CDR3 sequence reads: CASSPVGGPIGYTF. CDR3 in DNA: TGTGCCAGCAGTCCCGTCGGGGGGCCTATCGGCTACACCTTC.

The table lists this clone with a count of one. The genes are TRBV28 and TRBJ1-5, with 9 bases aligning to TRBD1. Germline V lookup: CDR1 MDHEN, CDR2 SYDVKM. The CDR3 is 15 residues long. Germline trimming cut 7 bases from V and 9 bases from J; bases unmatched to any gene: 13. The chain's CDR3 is CASTPGQGYQRPQHF. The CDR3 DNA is TGTGCCAGCACTCCGGGACAGGGTTACCAACGGCCCCAGCATTTT.

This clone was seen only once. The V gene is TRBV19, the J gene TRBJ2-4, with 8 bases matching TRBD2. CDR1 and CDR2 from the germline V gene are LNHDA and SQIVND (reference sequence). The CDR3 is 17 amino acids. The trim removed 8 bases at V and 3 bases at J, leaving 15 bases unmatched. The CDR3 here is CASGTSGPNRGKNIQYF. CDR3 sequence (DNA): TGTGCCAGTGGCACTAGCGGCCCTAACCGAGGCAAAAACATTCAGTACTTC.

The CDR3 here is CASSRGQRTQETQYF. The CDR3 DNA sequence: TGCGCCAGCAGCCGGGGGCAGCGGACCCAAGAGACCCAGTACTTC. The gene calls are TRBV5-1 and TRBJ2-5; D could derive from TRBD1 or TRBD2 (6 bases each). Per germline, CDR1 SGHRS and CDR2 YFSETQ. V gave up 4 bases and J gave up 1 base, with 14 bases separating them. CDR3 length equals 15 residues.

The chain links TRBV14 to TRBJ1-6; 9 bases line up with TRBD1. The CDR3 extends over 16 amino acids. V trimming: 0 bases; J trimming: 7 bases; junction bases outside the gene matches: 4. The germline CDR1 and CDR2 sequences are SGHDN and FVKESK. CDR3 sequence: CASSQDLGTGNSPLHF. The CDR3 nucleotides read TGTGCCAGCAGCCAAGATCTGGGGACAGGGAATTCACCCCTCCACTTT. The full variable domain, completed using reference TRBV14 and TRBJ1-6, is EAGVTQFPSHSVIEKGQTVTLRCDPISGHDNLYWYRRVMGKEIKFLLHFVKESKQDESGMPNNRFLAERTGGTYSTLKVQPAELEDSGVYFCASSQDLGTGNSPLHFGNGTRLTVT.

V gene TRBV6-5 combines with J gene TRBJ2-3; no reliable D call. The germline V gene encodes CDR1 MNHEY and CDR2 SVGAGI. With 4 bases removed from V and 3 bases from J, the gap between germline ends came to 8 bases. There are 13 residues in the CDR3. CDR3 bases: TGTGCCAGCAGTTTGGACCAGACAGATACGCAGTATTTT. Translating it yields CASSLDQTDTQYF.

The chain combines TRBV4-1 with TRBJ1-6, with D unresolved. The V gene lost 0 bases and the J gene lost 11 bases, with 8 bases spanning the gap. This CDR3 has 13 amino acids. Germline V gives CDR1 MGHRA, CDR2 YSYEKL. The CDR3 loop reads CASSQEYDAPLHF. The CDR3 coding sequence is TGCGCCAGCAGCCAAGAGTATGATGCACCCCTCCACTTT.

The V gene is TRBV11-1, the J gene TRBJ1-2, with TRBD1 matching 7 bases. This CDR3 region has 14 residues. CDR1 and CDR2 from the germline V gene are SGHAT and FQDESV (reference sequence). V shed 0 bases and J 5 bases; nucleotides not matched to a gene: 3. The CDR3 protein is CASSLAPQGYGYTF. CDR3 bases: TGTGCCAGCAGCTTAGCCCCACAGGGGTATGGCTACACCTTC. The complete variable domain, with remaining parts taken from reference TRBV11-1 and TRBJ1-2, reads EAEVAQSPRYKITEKSQAVAFWCDPISGHATLYWYRQILGQGPELLVQFQDESVVDDSQLPKDRFSAERLKGVDSTLKIQPAELGDSAMYLCASSLAPQGYGYTFGSGTRLTVV.

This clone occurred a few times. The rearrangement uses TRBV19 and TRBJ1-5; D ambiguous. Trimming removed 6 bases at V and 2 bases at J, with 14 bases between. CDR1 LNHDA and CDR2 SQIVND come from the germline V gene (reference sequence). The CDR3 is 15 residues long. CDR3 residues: CASRTDWSGNQPQHF. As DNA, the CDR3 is TGTGCCAGTAGGACGGATTGGAGCGGCAATCAGCCCCAGCATTTT.

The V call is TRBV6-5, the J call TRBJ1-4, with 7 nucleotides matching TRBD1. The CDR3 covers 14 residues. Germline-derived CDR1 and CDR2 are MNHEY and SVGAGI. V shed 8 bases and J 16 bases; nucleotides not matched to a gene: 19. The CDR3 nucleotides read TGTGCCAGCGCCCCGGACAGGCTAATTTCACTGTCGTTTTTT. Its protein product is CASAPDRLISLSFF.

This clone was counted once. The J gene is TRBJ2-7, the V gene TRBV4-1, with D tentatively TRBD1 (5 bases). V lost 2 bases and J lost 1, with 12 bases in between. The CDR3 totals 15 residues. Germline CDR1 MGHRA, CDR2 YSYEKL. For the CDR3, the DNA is TGCGCCAGCAGCCAAACGGCGCAGGGATCCTACGAGCAGTACTTC. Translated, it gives CASSQTAQGSYEQYF.

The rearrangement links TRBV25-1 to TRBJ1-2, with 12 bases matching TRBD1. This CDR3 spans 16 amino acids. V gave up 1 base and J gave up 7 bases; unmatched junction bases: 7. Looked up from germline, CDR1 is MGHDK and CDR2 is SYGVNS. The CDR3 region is CASSEFGTGGRSGYTF. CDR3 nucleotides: TGTGCCAGCAGTGAATTTGGGACAGGGGGCAGGAGTGGCTACACCTTC.